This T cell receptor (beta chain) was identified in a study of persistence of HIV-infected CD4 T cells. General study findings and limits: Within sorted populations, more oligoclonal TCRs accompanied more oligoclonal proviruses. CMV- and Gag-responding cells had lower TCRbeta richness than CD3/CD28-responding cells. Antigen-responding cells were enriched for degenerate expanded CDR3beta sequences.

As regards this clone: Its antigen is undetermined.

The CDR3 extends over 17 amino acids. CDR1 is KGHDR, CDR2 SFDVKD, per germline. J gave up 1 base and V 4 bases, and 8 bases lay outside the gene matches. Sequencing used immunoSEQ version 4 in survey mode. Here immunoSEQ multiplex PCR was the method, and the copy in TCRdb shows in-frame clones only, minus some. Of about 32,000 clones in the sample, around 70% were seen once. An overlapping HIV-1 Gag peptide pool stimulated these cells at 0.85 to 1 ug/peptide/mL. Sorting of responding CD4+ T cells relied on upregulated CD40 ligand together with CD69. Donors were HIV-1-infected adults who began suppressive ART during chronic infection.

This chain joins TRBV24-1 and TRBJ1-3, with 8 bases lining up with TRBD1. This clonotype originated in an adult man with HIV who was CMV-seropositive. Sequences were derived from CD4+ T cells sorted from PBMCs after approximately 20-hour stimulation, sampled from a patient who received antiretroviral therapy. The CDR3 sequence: CATSDGRTGQSGNTIYF. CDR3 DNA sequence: TGTGCCACCAGTGACGGCCGGACAGGGCAGTCTGGAAACACCATATATTTT.